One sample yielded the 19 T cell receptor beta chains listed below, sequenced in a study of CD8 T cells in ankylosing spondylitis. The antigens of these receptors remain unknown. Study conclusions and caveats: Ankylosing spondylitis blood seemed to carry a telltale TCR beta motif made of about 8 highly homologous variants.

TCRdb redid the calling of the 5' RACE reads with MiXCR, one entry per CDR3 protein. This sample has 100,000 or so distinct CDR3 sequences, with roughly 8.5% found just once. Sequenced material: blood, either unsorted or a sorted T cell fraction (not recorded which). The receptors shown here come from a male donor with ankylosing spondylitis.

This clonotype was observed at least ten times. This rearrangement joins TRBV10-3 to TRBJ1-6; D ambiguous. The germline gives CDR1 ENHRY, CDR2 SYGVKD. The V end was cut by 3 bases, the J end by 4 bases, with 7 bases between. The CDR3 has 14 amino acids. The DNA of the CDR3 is TGTGCCATCAGTGATGGGAAGTATAATTCACCCCTCCACTTT. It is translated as CAISDGKYNSPLHF.

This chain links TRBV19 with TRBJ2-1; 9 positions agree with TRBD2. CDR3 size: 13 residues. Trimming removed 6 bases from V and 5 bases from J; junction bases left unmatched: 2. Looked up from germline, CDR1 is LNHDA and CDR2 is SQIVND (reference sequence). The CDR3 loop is CASRLAGDNEQFF. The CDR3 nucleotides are TGTGCCAGTAGACTAGCGGGTGACAATGAGCAGTTCTTC. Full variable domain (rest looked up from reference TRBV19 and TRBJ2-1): DGGITQSPKYLFRKEGQNVTLSCEQNLNHDAMYWYRQDPGQGLRLIYYSQIVNDFQKGDIAEGYSVSREKKESFPLTVTSAQKNPTAFYLCASRLAGDNEQFFGPGTRLTVL.

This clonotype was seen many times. In nucleotides, the CDR3 is TGTGCCAGCAGCCCCCCCAGGGGGGTTAGCATGAACACTGAAGCTTTCTTT. Translated, it gives CASSPPRGVSMNTEAFF. The V and J genes are TRBV9 and TRBJ1-1; 7 bases map to TRBD1. With V trimmed by 4 bases and J by 0 bases, 12 bases remained unmatched. CDR1 is SGDLS and CDR2 is YYNGEE in the germline V gene. The CDR3 runs 17 residues.

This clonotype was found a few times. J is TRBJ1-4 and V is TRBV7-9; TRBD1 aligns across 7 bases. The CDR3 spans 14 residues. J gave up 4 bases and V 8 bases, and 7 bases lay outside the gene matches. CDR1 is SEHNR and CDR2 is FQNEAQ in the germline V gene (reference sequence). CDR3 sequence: CASLDTGDNEKLFF. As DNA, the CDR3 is TGTGCCAGCTTAGATACAGGGGATAATGAAAAACTGTTTTTT.

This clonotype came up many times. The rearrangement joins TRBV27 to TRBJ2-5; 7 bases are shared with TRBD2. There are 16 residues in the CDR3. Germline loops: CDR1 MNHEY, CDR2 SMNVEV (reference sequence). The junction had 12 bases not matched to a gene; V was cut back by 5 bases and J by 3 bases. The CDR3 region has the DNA TGTGCCAGCAGTCCTTCCGCGGGAGAGTGGGAAGAGACCCAGTACTTC. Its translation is CASSPSAGEWEETQYF.

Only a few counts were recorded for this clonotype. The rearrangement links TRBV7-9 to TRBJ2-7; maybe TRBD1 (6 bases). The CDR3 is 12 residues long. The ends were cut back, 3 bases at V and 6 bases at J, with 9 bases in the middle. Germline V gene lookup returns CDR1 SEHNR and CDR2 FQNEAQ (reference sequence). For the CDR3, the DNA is TGTGCCAGCAGCTTCGGACAGTCCGAGCAGTACGTC. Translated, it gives CASSFGQSEQYV.

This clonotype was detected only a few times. DNA of the CDR3: TGTGCCAGCAGCCTGGGACAGGGCCCCTACAATGAGCAGTTCTTC. Translated: CASSLGQGPYNEQFF. The chain couples TRBV12-3 or TRBV12-4 to TRBJ2-1; the match to TRBD1 covers 9 bases. The CDR3 covers 15 residues. V shed 6 bases, J shed 2 bases, and the junction held 5 bases outside the gene matches.

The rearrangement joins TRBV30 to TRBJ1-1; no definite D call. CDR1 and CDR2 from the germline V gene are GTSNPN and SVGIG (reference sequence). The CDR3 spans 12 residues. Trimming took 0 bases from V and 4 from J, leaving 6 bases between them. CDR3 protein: CAWSVLGTEAFF. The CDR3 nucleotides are TGTGCCTGGAGTGTCCTGGGCACTGAAGCTTTCTTT.

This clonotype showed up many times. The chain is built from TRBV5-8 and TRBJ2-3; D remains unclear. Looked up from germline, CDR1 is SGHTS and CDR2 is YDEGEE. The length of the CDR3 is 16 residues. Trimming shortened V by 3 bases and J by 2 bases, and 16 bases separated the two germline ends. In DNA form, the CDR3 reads TGTGCCAGCAGCTACCTTTTGGGCGACGACACAGATACGCAGTATTTT. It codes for CASSYLLGDDTDTQYF.

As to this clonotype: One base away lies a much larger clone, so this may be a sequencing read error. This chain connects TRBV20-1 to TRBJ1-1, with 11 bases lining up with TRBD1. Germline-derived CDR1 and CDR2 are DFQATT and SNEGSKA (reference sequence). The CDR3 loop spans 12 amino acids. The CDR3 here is CSARTGGTQAFF. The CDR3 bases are TGCAGTGCTCGGACAGGGGGCACTCAAGCTTTCTTT.

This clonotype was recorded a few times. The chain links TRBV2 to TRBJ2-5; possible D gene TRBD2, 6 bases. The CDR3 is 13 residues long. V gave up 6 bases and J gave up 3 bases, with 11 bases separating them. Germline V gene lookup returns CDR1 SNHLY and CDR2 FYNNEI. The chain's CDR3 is CASRDYSKETQYF. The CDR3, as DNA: TGTGCCAGCAGGGACTACAGTAAAGAGACCCAGTACTTC.

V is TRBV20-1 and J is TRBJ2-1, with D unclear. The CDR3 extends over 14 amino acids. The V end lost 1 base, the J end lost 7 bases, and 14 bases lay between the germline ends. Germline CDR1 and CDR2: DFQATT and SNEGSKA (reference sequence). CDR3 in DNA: TGCAGTGCTAGAGGTGGGGTAGGTTATAATGAGCAGTTCTTC. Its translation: CSARGGVGYNEQFF.

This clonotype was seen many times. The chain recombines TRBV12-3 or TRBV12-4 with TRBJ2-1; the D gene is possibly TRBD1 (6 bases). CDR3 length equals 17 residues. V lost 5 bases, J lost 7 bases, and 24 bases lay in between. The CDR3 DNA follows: TGTGCCAGCAGTAGGACCCAGACAGGTAGGGCCCTAAATGAGCAGTTCTTC. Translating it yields CASSRTQTGRALNEQFF.

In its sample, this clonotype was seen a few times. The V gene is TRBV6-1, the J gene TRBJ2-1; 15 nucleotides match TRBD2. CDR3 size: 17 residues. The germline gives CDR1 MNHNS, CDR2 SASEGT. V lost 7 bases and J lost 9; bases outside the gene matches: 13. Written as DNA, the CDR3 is TGTGCCAGCACCTTAACCCCGGGACTAGCGGGAGGTAGTGAGCAGTTCTTC. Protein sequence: CASTLTPGLAGGSEQFF.

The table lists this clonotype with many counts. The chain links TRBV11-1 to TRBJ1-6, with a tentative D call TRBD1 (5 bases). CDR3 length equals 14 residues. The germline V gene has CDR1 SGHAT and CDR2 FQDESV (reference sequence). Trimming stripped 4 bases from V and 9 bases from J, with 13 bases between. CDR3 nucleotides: TGTGCCAGCAGCTGGGACCTTCGGGGTTCACCCCTCCACTTT. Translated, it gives CASSWDLRGSPLHF.

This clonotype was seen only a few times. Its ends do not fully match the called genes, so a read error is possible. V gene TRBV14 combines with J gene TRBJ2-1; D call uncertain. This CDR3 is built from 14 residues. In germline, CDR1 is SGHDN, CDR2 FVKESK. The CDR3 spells CASRQGGSTWEQFF. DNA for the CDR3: TGTGCCAGCAGACAAGGTGGCTCCACGTGGGAGCAGTTCTTC.

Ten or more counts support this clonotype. CDR3 residues: CSVEESIYEQYF. For the CDR3, the DNA is TGCAGCGTTGAAGAATCCATCTACGAGCAGTACTTC. This sequence joins TRBV29-1 and TRBJ2-7, with D hard to call. There are 12 residues in the CDR3. Per the germline V gene, CDR1 is SQVTM and CDR2 is ANQGSEA. V lost 0 bases, J lost 3 bases, and 6 bases lay in between.

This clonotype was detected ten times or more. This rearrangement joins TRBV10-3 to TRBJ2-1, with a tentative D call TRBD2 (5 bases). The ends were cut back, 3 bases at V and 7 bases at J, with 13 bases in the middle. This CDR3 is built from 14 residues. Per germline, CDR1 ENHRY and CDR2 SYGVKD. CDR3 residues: CAISDPGFENEQFF. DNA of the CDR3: TGTGCCATCAGTGATCCGGGATTCGAAAATGAGCAGTTCTTC.

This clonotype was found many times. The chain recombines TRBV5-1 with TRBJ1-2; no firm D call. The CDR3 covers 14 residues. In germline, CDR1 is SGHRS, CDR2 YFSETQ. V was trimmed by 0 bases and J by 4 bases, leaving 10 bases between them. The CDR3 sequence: CASSLDPETYGYTF. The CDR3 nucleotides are TGCGCCAGCAGCTTGGATCCGGAGACCTATGGCTACACCTTC.